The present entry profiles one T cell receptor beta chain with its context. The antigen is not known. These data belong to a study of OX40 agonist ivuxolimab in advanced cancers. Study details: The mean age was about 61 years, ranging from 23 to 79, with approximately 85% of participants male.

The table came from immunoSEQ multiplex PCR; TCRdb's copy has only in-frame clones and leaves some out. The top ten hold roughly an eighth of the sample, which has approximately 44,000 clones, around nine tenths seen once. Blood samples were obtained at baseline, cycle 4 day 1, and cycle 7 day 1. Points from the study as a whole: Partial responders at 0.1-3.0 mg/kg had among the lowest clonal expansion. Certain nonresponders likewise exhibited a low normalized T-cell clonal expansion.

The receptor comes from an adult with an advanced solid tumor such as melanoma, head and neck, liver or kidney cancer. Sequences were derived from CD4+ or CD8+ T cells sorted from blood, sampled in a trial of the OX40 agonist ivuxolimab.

DNA for the CDR3: TGTGCCAGCAGTTTAGTGGCGGACGAAGCTTTCTTT. This gives the protein CASSLVADEAFF. The rearrangement links TRBV28 to TRBJ1-1; D is uncertain. V was cut by 2 bases and J by 8 bases, with 9 bases left in between. CDR1 and CDR2 (germline): MDHEN, SYDVKM. The CDR3 contains 12 residues.